These T cell receptor beta chains were read from a single sample in a study of human T cells and chemical hapten exposure. TCRdb reprocessed the RACE reads via MiXCR and lists one record per CDR3 protein. This table holds about 96,000 distinct CDR3 sequences, 9% to 9.5% found once. The material was whole blood, obtained in connection with sensitization to the hapten diphenylcyclopropenone (DPC). The receptors were sampled from a woman aged 40 to 49 with alopecia areata. Some clones in this sample may be carry-over from other donors' samples. Each CDR3 is given with its conserved first and last residue. Each record gives: clone size, V gene, J gene, D gene, CDR3 protein, CDR3 DNA. D genes are given only for firm matches. Size is stated for part of the rows, as once, few or many counts, or as a class when the clone is expanded.

few,TRBV6-6,TRBJ2-7,-,CASSRKPVGPPPYEQYF,TGTGCCAGCAGCCGGAAACCGGTAGGGCCACCCCCCTACGAGCAGTACTTC
many,TRBV20-1,TRBJ2-7,-,CSATLSGPSYEQYF,-
-,TRBV7-3,TRBJ2-3,TRBD2,CASSPERGRRTDTQYF,TGTGCCAGCAGCCCTGAGCGGGGCCGCCGCACAGATACGCAGTATTTT
-,TRBV5-1,TRBJ1-1,TRBD1,CASSQRTGMETEAFF,TGCGCCAGCAGCCAACGGACAGGGATGGAAACTGAAGCTTTCTTT
many,TRBV7-3,TRBJ2-5,TRBD2,CASSVTGTSRLETQYF,TGTGCCAGCAGCGTAACCGGGACTAGTCGTTTAGAGACCCAGTACTTC
many,TRBV12-3/TRBV12-4,TRBJ2-1,-,CASSPMDAGEQFF,TGTGCCAGCAGCCCGATGGATGCGGGTGAGCAGTTCTTC
-,TRBV5-1,TRBJ2-7,-,CASSSDLGYSYEQYF,TGCGCCAGCAGCTCGGACTTGGGCTACTCCTACGAGCAGTACTTC
many,TRBV12-3/TRBV12-4,TRBJ2-5,-,CASSLSQRETQYF,TGTGCCAGCAGTTTGTCACAGCGAGAGACCCAGTACTTC
-,TRBV29-1,TRBJ2-1,-,CSVVSRDLYNEQFF,TGCAGCGTTGTTTCCCGGGACTTATACAATGAGCAGTTCTTC
-,TRBV28,TRBJ2-7,TRBD2,CASIAGGLLYEQYF,TGTGCCAGCATAGCGGGAGGCCTCCTCTACGAGCAGTACTTC
many,TRBV5-1,TRBJ1-1,-,CASSFTWGGWTEAFF,TGCGCCAGCAGCTTCACCTGGGGCGGTTGGACTGAAGCTTTCTTT
once,TRBV28,TRBJ1-2,TRBD1,CASRSGTGRYGYTF,TGTGCCAGCAGATCCGGGACAGGGCGCTATGGCTACACCTTC
many,TRBV3-2,TRBJ2-3,-,CASSQKVDPQTRTDTQYF,TGTGCCAGCAGCCAGAAGGTGGACCCACAAACACGCACAGATACGCAGTATTTT
-,TRBV28,TRBJ2-7,TRBD1,CASRGPGQHEQYF,TGTGCCAGCAGAGGCCCGGGACAGCACGAGCAGTACTTC
-,TRBV18,TRBJ2-7,TRBD1,CASSPPGQGGYEQYF,TGTGCCAGCTCACCTCCGGGACAGGGAGGCTACGAGCAGTACTTC
few,TRBV25-1,TRBJ1-4,-,CASSEGTSATNEKLFF,TGTGCCAGCAGTGAAGGGACGTCTGCAACTAATGAAAAACTGTTTTTT
many,TRBV11-2,TRBJ2-3,TRBD1,CASSPSGTGPLDTQYF,TGTGCCAGCAGCCCCTCCGGGACAGGGCCTTTAGATACGCAGTATTTT
-,TRBV5-4,TRBJ1-6,-,CASSPGAGSYNSPLHF,TGTGCCAGCAGCCCAGGAGCGGGCTCCTATAATTCACCCCTCCACTTT
many,TRBV29-1,TRBJ1-2,-,CSVELAGYGYTF,TGCAGCGTTGAATTGGCCGGCTATGGCTACACCTTC
many,TRBV18,TRBJ1-1,-,CASSPLPASTMNTEAFF,TGTGCCAGCTCACCACTCCCTGCAAGCACTATGAACACTGAAGCTTTCTTT
many,TRBV5-1,TRBJ2-3,TRBD2,CASSLATSGNTDTQYF,TGCGCCAGCAGCTTGGCCACTAGCGGGAACACAGATACGCAGTATTTT
-,TRBV6-1,TRBJ1-5,TRBD1,CASGGPGQGAGQPQHF,TGTGCCAGCGGTGGACCGGGACAGGGGGCCGGACAGCCCCAGCATTTT
few,TRBV12-3/TRBV12-4,TRBJ2-1,TRBD2,CASRSAPGREDYNEQFF,TGTGCCAGCAGGTCGGCCCCTGGGCGGGAGGATTACAATGAGCAGTTCTTC
few,TRBV7-8,TRBJ2-5,TRBD2,CASSTSGWEETQYF,TGTGCCAGCAGCACTAGCGGCTGGGAAGAGACCCAGTACTTC
many,TRBV6-5,TRBJ2-6,-,CASSSPGANVLTF,TGTGCCAGCAGTTCTCCGGGGGCCAACGTCCTGACTTTC
many,TRBV6-2/TRBV6-3,TRBJ2-5,-,CASSNADRETQYF,TGTGCCAGCAGCAACGCGGACAGAGAGACCCAGTACTTC
-,TRBV10-3,TRBJ2-5,-,CAIGVETQYF,TGTGCCATCGGGGTGGAGACCCAGTACTTC
many,TRBV5-5,TRBJ2-7,-,CASSLVPLLPYEQYF,TGTGCCAGCAGCTTGGTGCCTCTTCTCCCCTACGAGCAGTACTTC
-,TRBV4-3,TRBJ2-7,TRBD2,CASSQDVGGSLNEQYF,TGCGCCAGCAGCCAAGATGTTGGCGGGAGTCTGAACGAGCAGTACTTC
-,TRBV28,TRBJ2-7,-,CASISGGTDTYEQYF,TGTGCCAGCATCTCTGGCGGGACGGACACCTACGAGCAGTACTTC
-,TRBV28,TRBJ2-1,-,CASNRGNWQFF,TGTGCCAGCAACCGCGGTAATTGGCAGTTCTTC
-,TRBV2,TRBJ2-2,-,CASKESVTGELFF,TGTGCCAGCAAAGAATCTGTCACCGGGGAGCTGTTTTTT
many,TRBV6-5,TRBJ1-6,-,CASSYSTQGKSPLHF,TGTGCCAGCAGTTACTCGACCCAGGGTAAATCACCCCTCCACTTT
-,TRBV9,TRBJ1-1,TRBD1,CASSGTGGGYTEAFF,TGTGCCAGCAGCGGTACAGGGGGCGGGTACACTGAAGCTTTCTTT
few,TRBV9,TRBJ2-3,-,CASSLGQGRTDTQYF,TGTGCCAGCAGCCTTGGGCAGGGGCGGACAGATACGCAGTATTTT
few,TRBV30,TRBJ2-7,-,CAWMGGANYEQYF,TGTGCCTGGATGGGTGGGGCGAACTACGAGCAGTACTTC
many,TRBV29-1,TRBJ2-1,TRBD2,CSAGLAIGDEQFF,TGCAGCGCCGGACTAGCAATAGGGGATGAGCAGTTCTTC
few,TRBV7-9,TRBJ1-6,-,CASSQRNRPAGDSPLHF,TGTGCCAGCAGCCAACGCAACCGACCCGCCGGAGATTCACCCCTCCACTTT
-,TRBV10-3,TRBJ2-1,TRBD2,CAISEPPGLAALPGQFF,TGTGCCATCAGTGAGCCCCCGGGACTAGCGGCGCTTCCGGGGCAGTTCTTC
-,TRBV12-3/TRBV12-4,TRBJ2-1,-,CASSPAAARQFF,TGTGCCAGCAGTCCCGCTGCGGCACGGCAGTTCTTC
many,TRBV28,TRBJ2-3,-,CASSLLASSTDTQYF,TGTGCCAGCAGTTTACTAGCGTCTAGCACAGATACGCAGTATTTT
-,TRBV6-2/TRBV6-3,TRBJ2-3,TRBD2,CASSYGARLAATDTQYF,TGTGCCAGCAGTTACGGGGCGAGGCTAGCGGCTACAGATACGCAGTATTTT
few,TRBV27,TRBJ2-1,-,CASWGSRAFSYNEQFF,TGTGCCAGCTGGGGAAGTAGGGCGTTTTCCTACAATGAGCAGTTCTTC
many,TRBV10-3,TRBJ1-1,-,CAISSSTGVNTEAFF,TGTGCCATCAGTTCTTCGACAGGCGTGAACACTGAAGCTTTCTTT
many,TRBV2,TRBJ1-1,-,CASSEGGNTEAFF,TGTGCCAGCAGTGAAGGGGGAAACACTGAAGCTTTCTTT
-,TRBV5-4,TRBJ2-7,TRBD2,CASSLKSGTYEQYF,TGTGCCAGCAGCTTGAAAAGCGGGACCTACGAGCAGTACTTC
-,TRBV4-1,TRBJ2-1,-,CASSPLFITGNEQFF,TGCGCCAGCAGCCCCCTATTTATCACTGGGAATGAGCAGTTCTTC
few,TRBV6-2/TRBV6-3,TRBJ2-7,-,CASSRPRGSSVREGEQYF,TGTGCCAGCAGTCGCCCCAGGGGCTCTAGCGTTCGGGAAGGGGAGCAGTACTTC
-,TRBV3-1,TRBJ1-4,-,CASSQGQVYNEKLFF,TGTGCCAGCAGCCAAGGCCAGGTTTATAATGAAAAACTGTTTTTT
many,TRBV20-1,TRBJ1-2,-,CSARQAYGYTF,TGCAGTGCTAGACAGGCCTATGGCTACACCTTC
-,TRBV30,TRBJ2-3,-,CACSRGPGTDTQYF,TGTGCCTGCAGTAGGGGCCCGGGCACAGATACGCAGTATTTT
many,TRBV6-5,TRBJ2-2,-,CASTRRGSNTGELFF,TGTGCCAGCACCCGGCGGGGCTCAAACACCGGGGAGCTGTTTTTT
few,TRBV12-3/TRBV12-4,TRBJ2-7,TRBD1,CASSSSGGSWHEQYF,TGTGCCAGCAGTTCCTCAGGGGGATCGTGGCACGAGCAGTACTTC
few,TRBV6-2/TRBV6-3,TRBJ2-1,TRBD2,CASSYSLQTSGSRNEQFF,TGTGCCAGCAGTTACTCTCTCCAAACTAGCGGGAGTAGAAATGAGCAGTTCTTC
many,TRBV27,TRBJ2-5,TRBD2,CASSSLTSGETQYF,TGTGCCAGCAGTTCCTTGACTAGCGGGGAGACCCAGTACTTC
many,TRBV4-1,TRBJ2-1,-,CASSQLASMAYNEQFF,TGCGCCAGCAGCCAACTGGCTTCTATGGCCTACAATGAGCAGTTCTTC
many,TRBV20-1,TRBJ2-3,TRBD2,CSANTGTNGDTQYF,TGCAGTGCGAACACCGGGACTAATGGAGATACGCAGTATTTT
few,TRBV28,TRBJ2-7,-,CASNGGPPSYEQYF,TGTGCCAGCAACGGGGGGCCCCCCTCCTACGAGCAGTACTTC
many,TRBV3-1,TRBJ2-7,-,CASSRPTGTLYEQYF,TGTGCCAGCAGCCGCCCGACCGGGACGCTCTACGAGCAGTACTTC
few,TRBV5-1,TRBJ2-3,-,CASSIQSPDTQYF,TGCGCCAGCAGCATCCAGAGCCCAGATACGCAGTATTTT